This section outlines one T cell receptor (beta chain) sequence together with its context. The CDR3 is made up of 15 amino acids. In germline, CDR1 is SNHLY, CDR2 FYNNEI. V lost 4 bases to trimming and J lost 1 base, with 11 bases between them. The data belong to a study of blood T cell repertoires in COVID-19. Clones were read by immunoSEQ multiplex PCR, and TCRdb kept only the in-frame ones, dropping some. There are approximately 500,000 clones in the sample; approximately 88% occur only once, and 1.5% to 2% lies in the top ten. The chain couples TRBV2 to TRBJ2-1; D might be TRBD2 (6 bases). The TCR comes from a woman in her thirties or forties who had recovered from COVID-19. The sequencing sample was made of PBMCs or T cells enriched from blood (not recorded which). The CDR3 DNA reads as TGTGCCAGCAGTGTGACTAGTAGATCCTACAATGAGCAGTTCTTC. Protein: CASSVTSRSYNEQFF. Full variable domain (outside the CDR3, taken from reference TRBV2 and TRBJ2-1): EPEVTQTPSHQVTQMGQEVILRCVPISNHLYFYWYRQILGQKVEFLVSFYNNEISEKSEIFDDQFSVERPDGSNFTLKIRSTKLEDSAMYFCASSVTSRSYNEQFFGPGTRLTVL.